Listed here are 23 T cell receptor beta chains from one sample, sequenced in a study of cytomegalovirus exposure and HLA in healthy donors. PCR involved 60 Vbeta and 13 Jbeta primers. Profiled with immunoSEQ multiplex PCR; TCRdb holds only in-frame clones, not every one. Of 170,000 or so clones listed, approximately 80% were seen once; the top ten hold 5% to 7.5%. Sequenced: PBMCs. These receptors were collected from a man in his fifties or sixties in good health and CMV-seropositive.

V usage is TRBV14 and J usage is TRBJ2-3; 9 bases match TRBD1. This CDR3 is built from 17 residues. Germline assignment: CDR1 SGHDN and CDR2 FVKESK. The V gene end was trimmed by 0 bases and the J gene end by 9 bases; junction bases not matched to a gene: 13. CDR3 bases: TGTGCCAGCAGCCAAGAAATGGGGACAGGGAGAGGGCAGACGCAGTATTTT. It yields the protein CASSQEMGTGRGQTQYF.

This clone was detected only once. The gene calls are TRBV19 and TRBJ2-3, with D unresolved. This CDR3 region has 15 residues. V lost 1 base to trimming and J lost 2 bases, with 10 bases between them. CDR1 is LNHDA and CDR2 is SQIVND in the germline V gene (reference sequence). For the CDR3, the DNA is TGTGCCAGTAGTATAGTGGGCAGCTTCACAGATACGCAGTATTTT. Residues: CASSIVGSFTDTQYF.

V gene TRBV9 combines with J gene TRBJ1-3, with D possibly being TRBD1 (6 bases). The V gene lost 4 bases and the J gene lost 4 bases, with 15 bases spanning the gap. CDR3 length equals 15 residues. Per germline, CDR1 SGDLS and CDR2 YYNGEE. CDR3 nucleotides: TGTGCCAGCAGCTTTTCCCAGGGGCAAGGAAACACCATATATTTT. Residues: CASSFSQGQGNTIYF.

The chain links TRBV9 to TRBJ1-3; D is uncertain. Germline CDR1 reads SGDLS; CDR2 reads YYNGEE. Trimming took 3 bases from V and 0 from J, leaving 16 bases between them. The CDR3 extends over 17 amino acids. CDR3 coding DNA: TGTGCCAGCAGCGCAGCTTTACTCGGGTACTCTGGAAACACCATATATTTT. As protein: CASSAALLGYSGNTIYF.

About this clone itself: Sequence at one end of the junction differs from germline and may be a read error. The V call is TRBV7-2, the J call TRBJ1-1; D remains ambiguous. The CDR3 runs to 11 residues. Germline CDR1 is SGHTA and CDR2 is FQGNSA. The CDR3 bases are TGTGCCAGCAGCTTAAAGGAGGTTCGGGTCTTT. It specifies CASSLKEVRVF.

This clone has just a few counts. The V call is TRBV7-9, the J call TRBJ2-3; TRBD1 is a possible D gene (6 bases). From germline, CDR1 is SEHNR and CDR2 FQNEAQ (reference sequence). The V end lost 5 bases, the J end lost 1 base, and 13 bases lay between the germline ends. The CDR3 length is 15 residues. The CDR3 region is CASSLQTGRTDTQYF. Written as DNA, the CDR3 is TGTGCCAGCAGCCTCCAGACAGGACGCACAGATACGCAGTATTTT.

V usage is TRBV7-9 and J usage is TRBJ2-7, with 11 bases identical to TRBD1. V shed 2 bases, J shed 6 bases, and the junction held 6 bases outside the gene matches. The CDR3 sequence is 15 residues long. The germline gives CDR1 SEHNR, CDR2 FQNEAQ (reference sequence). CDR3 sequence (DNA): TGTGCCAGCAGCTTAAGTGGGACAGGGGGTCTCGAGCAGTACTTC. Translating it yields CASSLSGTGGLEQYF.

The CDR3 here is CASSSQGIQGETQYF. In nucleotides, the CDR3 is TGTGCCAGCAGCTCACAGGGTATCCAAGGGGAGACCCAGTACTTC. The chain couples TRBV5-6 to TRBJ2-5; a weak D match, TRBD1 (6 bases). The CDR3 loop spans 15 amino acids. Germline values: CDR1 SGHDT, CDR2 YYEEEE. V lost 3 bases and J lost 5, with 17 bases in between.

The chain couples TRBV5-4 to TRBJ1-1; a weak D match, TRBD1 (6 bases). V was clipped by 0 bases and J by 3 bases, with 12 bases between them. The germline V gene encodes CDR1 SGHNT and CDR2 YYREEE (reference sequence). This CDR3 has 15 residues. CDR3 residues: CASSLAGRGDTEAFF. The CDR3 nucleotides read TGTGCCAGCAGCTTGGCAGGCAGGGGCGACACTGAAGCTTTCTTT.

DNA for the CDR3: TGTGCCAGCAGCTTGGGAGCGGGGGCGGGGGAGCAGTACTTC. Protein sequence: CASSLGAGAGEQYF. The chain uses TRBV5-4 and TRBJ2-7; 8 bases are a match to TRBD2. The CDR3 sequence is 14 residues long. Germline values: CDR1 SGHNT, CDR2 YYREEE (reference sequence). V lost 0 bases to trimming and J lost 7 bases; unmatched junction nucleotides: 6.

The chain links TRBV27 to TRBJ1-1; TRBD1 matches 9 bases. Trimming took 8 bases from V and 0 from J; bases not matched to a gene: 13. Looked up from germline, CDR1 is MNHEY and CDR2 is SMNVEV (reference sequence). This CDR3 has 17 residues. The CDR3: CASLPDRGMRMNTEAFF. The CDR3 DNA reads TGTGCCAGCCTCCCGGACAGGGGAATGCGGATGAACACTGAAGCTTTCTTT.

The V gene is TRBV19, the J gene TRBJ1-5, with 9 nucleotides matching TRBD1. The junction had 9 bases not matched to a gene; V was cut back by 6 bases and J by 0 bases. Germline lookup yields CDR1 LNHDA and CDR2 SQIVND (reference sequence). There are 17 residues in the CDR3. The CDR3: CASSYAGTGNSNQPQHF. The CDR3 DNA sequence: TGTGCCAGTAGCTACGCCGGGACAGGGAATAGCAATCAGCCCCAGCATTTT.

J is TRBJ2-3 and V is TRBV6-1; possible D gene TRBD1, 6 bases. The germline V gene has CDR1 MNHNS and CDR2 SASEGT. The V gene lost 4 bases and the J gene lost 3 bases, with 14 bases spanning the gap. This CDR3 comprises 15 residues. The CDR3 sequence is CASSAQKGHTDTQYF. As DNA, the CDR3 is TGTGCCAGCAGTGCCCAGAAGGGACATACAGATACGCAGTATTTT.

This chain uses TRBV6-1 with TRBJ1-2; weak D call: TRBD1 (5 bases). This CDR3 region has 13 residues. V was shortened by 8 bases and J by 8 bases, with 18 bases between the two germline ends. CDR1 is MNHNS and CDR2 is SASEGT in the germline V gene. The CDR3 loop reads CASSGDRSRGYTF. The CDR3 DNA reads TGTGCCAGCTCGGGGGACCGTAGTCGGGGCTACACCTTC.

V and J are TRBV27 and TRBJ1-2; D uncertain. Trimming stripped 4 bases from V and 4 bases from J, with 7 bases between. The CDR3 runs 12 residues. CDR1 is MNHEY and CDR2 is SMNVEV in the germline V gene (reference sequence). Written as DNA, the CDR3 is TGTGCCAGCAGTTCTCGACTCTATGGCTACACCTTC. Translation: CASSSRLYGYTF.

The chain recombines TRBV25-1 with TRBJ1-4; no definite D call. Germline V gene lookup returns CDR1 MGHDK and CDR2 SYGVNS. The CDR3 spans 14 residues. Trimming took off 3 bases at V and 8 bases at J, with 13 bases between the two ends. This CDR3 reads CASSDWGWEEKLFF. CDR3 DNA: TGTGCCAGCAGTGACTGGGGTTGGGAGGAAAAACTGTTTTTT.

The rearrangement uses TRBV7-6 and TRBJ1-1; 8 nucleotides align to TRBD1. V was pared by 5 bases and J by 0 bases, with 8 bases of the junction left unmatched. Germline CDR1 SGHVS, CDR2 FNYEAQ. This CDR3 has 16 residues. The chain's CDR3 is CASSPGTGFMNTEAFF. CDR3 sequence (DNA): TGTGCCAGCAGCCCCGGGACAGGCTTCATGAACACTGAAGCTTTCTTT.

V gene TRBV2 combines with J gene TRBJ2-1; the D is unclear. The CDR3 is 15 residues long. Deletions cut 6 bases from V and 0 bases from J, with 12 bases between. The germline CDR1 and CDR2 sequences are SNHLY and FYNNEI. CDR3 sequence (DNA): TGTGCCAGCAGGAGTCAGACAAGCTCCTACAATGAGCAGTTCTTC. Translation: CASRSQTSSYNEQFF.

The V and J genes are TRBV6-1 and TRBJ2-1; 14 nucleotides agree with TRBD2. Per germline, CDR1 MNHNS and CDR2 SASEGT. The CDR3 is 15 amino acids. V lost 8 bases to trimming and J lost 7 bases; unmatched junction nucleotides: 7. DNA for the CDR3: TGTGCCAGCGGGGGACTAGCGGGAGTAACGAATGAGCAGTTCTTC. Amino acid sequence: CASGGLAGVTNEQFF.

The gene calls are TRBV5-1 and TRBJ1-6, with 7 bases identical to TRBD1. Per germline, CDR1 SGHRS and CDR2 YFSETQ. V gave up 4 bases and J gave up 4 bases; unmatched junction bases: 2. This CDR3 comprises 14 residues. The CDR3 sequence: CASSAGGYNSPLHF. The CDR3 bases are TGCGCCAGCAGCGCAGGGGGTTATAATTCACCCCTCCACTTT. The whole variable domain, filled in from reference TRBV5-1 and TRBJ1-6, reads KAGVTQTPRYLIKTRGQQVTLSCSPISGHRSVSWYQQTPGQGLQFLFEYFSETQRNKGNFPGRFSGRQFSNSRSEMNVSTLELGDSALYLCASSAGGYNSPLHFGNGTRLTVT.

Concerning this clone: The same CDR3 also results from other DNA sequences found in this sample. The chain couples TRBV10-3 to TRBJ2-5; a weak D match, TRBD1 (6 bases). With 6 bases removed from V and 2 bases from J, the gap between germline ends came to 10 bases. The CDR3 sequence is 13 residues long. CDR1 and CDR2 from the germline V gene are ENHRY and SYGVKD. The CDR3 DNA follows: TGTGCCATCAGGGACAGACCTCAAGAGACCCAGTACTTC. Its translation is CAIRDRPQETQYF.

The rearrangement uses TRBV7-2 and TRBJ2-2, with 11 bases that match TRBD2. V shed 5 bases and J 4 bases; nucleotides not matched to a gene: 9. The germline CDR1 and CDR2 sequences are SGHTA and FQGNSA. CDR3 length: 17 amino acids. Written as DNA, the CDR3 is TGTGCCAGCAGCCCGCGCCCAGGGACTAGCGGCACCGGGGAGCTGTTTTTT. Translating it yields CASSPRPGTSGTGELFF. Supplemented by reference TRBV7-2 and TRBJ2-2, the full variable domain reads GAGVSQSPSNKVTEKGKDVELRCDPISGHTALYWYRQSLGQGLEFLIYFQGNSAPDKSGLPSDRFSAERTGGSVSTLTIQRTQQEDSAVYLCASSPRPGTSGTGELFFGEGSRLTVL.

The rearrangement links TRBV4-1 to TRBJ1-1; no firm D call. The CDR3 covers 13 residues. V was clipped by 4 bases and J by 2 bases, with 8 bases between them. Germline CDR1 reads MGHRA; CDR2 reads YSYEKL. The CDR3 reads CASSPPGNTEAFF. The DNA for the CDR3 is TGCGCCAGCAGCCCCCCGGGAAACACTGAAGCTTTCTTT.